Sequencing of this TCR beta chain was carried out in a study of human T cells and chemical hapten exposure. About the research overall: Patients, largely female, had alopecia areata, totalis or universalis.

There are many counts of this clonotype. Its target is unknown. Notes on the study in general: Controls formed significantly fewer large CDR3 similarity clusters than expanded TCRs did. No shift was seen in TCRs above 1 in 1000 frequency with DPC sensitization.

Time point given: pre-sensitization, week 0. Treatment noted: therapeutic diphenylcyclopropenone sensitization with weekly scalp DPC. Whole blood, unfractionated, served as the material for total RNA extraction. The V and J ends lost 5 bases and 9 bases respectively, with 14 bases between them. Germline CDR1 and CDR2: MNHEY and SVGEGT. The CDR3 extends over 13 amino acids. MiXCR was run by TCRdb on the RACE reads, yielding one entry per CDR3 protein. The table lists 35,000 to 40,000 distinct CDR3 sequences, 12% of them singletons. This specimen was whole blood, taken in connection with sensitization to the hapten diphenylcyclopropenone (DPC). The sequence was obtained from a middle-aged woman with alopecia areata. Some clones in this sample may be carry-over from other donors' samples. This chain connects TRBV6-2 or TRBV6-3 to TRBJ2-1, with a weak D call TRBD1 (5 bases). The CDR3 DNA reads as TGTGCCAGCAGTGCCTCAGGGTACGGTGAGCAGTTCTTC. Amino acid sequence: CASSASGYGEQFF.